This T cell receptor (beta chain) was profiled in a study of blood T cells in healthy people across ages. The authors ran a second PCR of roughly 7 to 11 cycles using a sample-barcoded 5' primer and a J-beta primer mix. MiXCR was run by TCRdb on the 5' RACE reads, yielding one entry per CDR3 protein. In the table there are some 690,000 distinct CDR3 sequences, about 24% of which are singletons. The table lists this clonotype with a few counts. Its antigen remains unidentified. Notes on the study in general: Age brought a roughly linear fall in TCR beta diversity measured per million T cells.

Isolation yielded PBMCs, at least 7 million per sample, in every case. After removal of 3 bases from V and 3 bases from J, the junction contained 5 bases not matched to a gene. The CDR3 sequence is 15 residues long. This sequence joins TRBV12-3 or TRBV12-4 and TRBJ2-1, with 7 bases aligning to TRBD2. The TCR originated in a man in his sixties or seventies in good health. The sequencing input was blood. The CDR3 coding sequence is TGTGCCAGCAGTTTCCCTCCGGGAGGCTACAATGAGCAGTTCTTC. Encoded protein: CASSFPPGGYNEQFF.